Reported below is one T cell receptor (beta chain). The data belong to a study of blood T cell repertoires in COVID-19. Original analysis: Counts of nucleated cells, estimated from reference gene primer amplification, were obtained. Assay: immunoSEQ multiplex PCR; the TCRdb copy retains only in-frame clones and omits some. V and J calls plus clone size are reproduced from that table; the DNA served to infer D and trimming. The table shows under 250,000 clones, with 65% to 90% occurring only once. The germline CDR1 and CDR2 sequences are SGDLS and YYNGEE. V dropped 3 bases and J dropped 2; count of bases not matched to a gene: 10. The CDR3 runs to 16 residues.

Sequenced sample: PBMCs or T cells enriched from blood (not recorded which). The V gene is TRBV9, the J gene TRBJ1-2; 7 positions match TRBD1. The TCR comes from a woman aged 50 to 60 with acute COVID-19. This CDR3 reads CASSASKETGNYGYTF. The CDR3 bases are TGTGCCAGCAGCGCTTCGAAAGAGACAGGGAACTATGGCTACACCTTC.